This TCR beta chain was found in a study of post-analysis software for immune sequencing data. Between the trimmed V and J ends, which lost 5 bases and 5 bases, there was a span of 14 bases. CDR3 length: 14 amino acids. From germline, CDR1 is SEHNR and CDR2 FQNEAQ (reference sequence). Study-wide results and caveats: Under F measure analysis, samples from one preparation batch co-clustered strongly. Patients used roughly five TRBV segments, including TRBV5-6, TRBV5-1 and TRBV20-1, more often than controls. Controls had significantly higher normalized Chao1 diversity than multiple sclerosis patients.

This clonotype was counted between two and nine times. What it binds is unknown. Libraries were made from TCR beta cDNA, and they carried unique molecular identifiers. TCRdb reprocessed the PCR reads via MiXCR and lists one record per CDR3 protein. The sample lists 350,000 to 500,000 distinct CDR3 sequences; about 40% were seen once. Sequenced: blood. This TCR came from a girl aged 2 to 10 with multiple sclerosis. This chain uses TRBV7-9 with TRBJ2-3; D gene ambiguous. This CDR3 is CASSPEVGGDTQYF. DNA of the CDR3: TGTGCCAGCAGCCCAGAAGTGGGCGGAGATACGCAGTATTTT.